What follows are 23 T cell receptor beta chains derived from one specimen sequenced in a study of T cell clones after liver transplantation. Data came from immunoSEQ multiplex PCR; TCRdb stores just in-frame clones and leaves some out. The sample consists of 45,000 to 60,000 clones, more than 70% of them appearing once. This sample comprised CD4+ T cells from blood, obtained at the 22-month timepoint. These receptors were taken from a human patient who received a liver transplant. Some T cells may be supplied by the graft donor.

The rearrangement joins TRBV6-1 to TRBJ2-1, with TRBD2 matching 7 bases. In germline, CDR1 is MNHNS, CDR2 SASEGT. The CDR3 spans 14 residues. The junction had 6 bases not matched to a gene; V was cut back by 5 bases and J by 5 bases. CDR3 in DNA: TGTGCCAGCAGTCCGGGACTACTGGACAATGAGCAGTTCTTC. Translation: CASSPGLLDNEQFF.

The chain employs TRBV4-1 and TRBJ2-2; 11 bases are shared with TRBD2. V trimming: 3 bases; J trimming: 0 bases; junction bases outside the gene matches: 6. CDR3 size: 18 residues. From germline, CDR1 is MGHRA and CDR2 YSYEKL. CDR3 protein: CASSQGTSGLTNTGELFF. The CDR3 DNA reads TGCGCCAGCAGCCAGGGGACTAGCGGATTAACGAACACCGGGGAGCTGTTTTTT.

The chain couples TRBV5-5 to TRBJ2-1; TRBD2 matches 10 bases. The J segment lost 7 bases and the V segment lost 2 bases, leaving 6 bases of the junction unmatched. Germline values: CDR1 SGHKS, CDR2 YYEKEE (reference sequence). The CDR3 has 15 amino acids. The CDR3 spells CASSFSSGGGNEQFF. The CDR3 nucleotides are TGTGCCAGCAGCTTCTCTAGCGGGGGTGGTAATGAGCAGTTCTTC. Variable domain in full (rest from reference TRBV5-5 and TRBJ2-1): DAGVTQSPTHLIKTRGQQVTLRCSPISGHKSVSWYQQVLGQGPQFIFQYYEKEERGRGNFPDRFSARQFPNYSSELNVNALLLGDSALYLCASSFSSGGGNEQFFGPGTRLTVL.

The CDR3: CASSSGSLGYGYTF. The CDR3 DNA reads as TGTGCCAGCAGCTCTGGGTCTCTCGGCTATGGCTACACCTTC. The V and J genes are TRBV5-5 and TRBJ1-2; D call uncertain. The germline gives CDR1 SGHKS, CDR2 YYEKEE (reference sequence). The CDR3 is made up of 14 amino acids. V was trimmed by 3 bases and J by 4 bases, leaving 13 bases between them. Full variable domain (remainder filled in from reference TRBV5-5 and TRBJ1-2): DAGVTQSPTHLIKTRGQQVTLRCSPISGHKSVSWYQQVLGQGPQFIFQYYEKEERGRGNFPDRFSARQFPNYSSELNVNALLLGDSALYLCASSSGSLGYGYTFGSGTRLTVV.

V usage is TRBV5-1 and J usage is TRBJ1-5; TRBD1 aligns across 9 bases. Per the germline V gene, CDR1 is SGHRS and CDR2 is YFSETQ. V gave up 5 bases and J gave up 6 bases; unmatched junction bases: 9. The CDR3 extends over 15 amino acids. CDR3 amino acids: CASRGGQGDSQPQHF. For the CDR3, the DNA is TGCGCCAGCAGGGGGGGACAGGGTGATAGTCAGCCCCAGCATTTT.

The genes are TRBV28 and TRBJ2-1; 10 positions match TRBD2. CDR1 and CDR2 (germline): MDHEN, SYDVKM. The CDR3 extends over 14 amino acids. Losses at the gene ends were 6 bases for V and 9 bases for J; bases not matched to a gene: 8. The DNA of the CDR3 is TGTGCCAGCAGGAGTAGCGGGGGGCGTGGTGAGCAGTTCTTC. Translating it yields CASRSSGGRGEQFF.

This clone has more than one count but fewer than ten. This chain joins TRBV5-8 and TRBJ2-2, with a weak D call TRBD1 (6 bases). This CDR3 comprises 13 residues. Deletions cut 4 bases from V and 6 bases from J, with 10 bases between. Germline V gives CDR1 SGHTS, CDR2 YDEGEE. Written as DNA, the CDR3 is TGTGCCAGCAGCCGAACAGGGCCCGGGGAGCTGTTTTTT. Encoded protein: CASSRTGPGELFF.

The CDR3 coding sequence is TGTGCCAGCAGTGAAGCTTTCACAGAGAACACTGAAGCTTTCTTT. Its protein product is CASSEAFTENTEAFF. V usage is TRBV6-1 and J usage is TRBJ1-1, with D uncertain. V shed 0 bases and J shed 1 base, with 9 bases lying between them. CDR1 MNHNS and CDR2 SASEGT come from the germline V gene. The CDR3 spans 15 residues.

This clone was seen just once. The V and J genes are TRBV7-6 and TRBJ1-5, with a weak D call TRBD1 (6 bases). The CDR3 has 15 amino acids. The V end lost 5 bases, the J end lost 9 bases, and 20 bases lay between the germline ends. From germline, CDR1 is SGHVS and CDR2 FNYEAQ. CDR3 sequence (DNA): TGTGCCAGCAGCCCCCGGGGGGGGGCTGGTGGGCCCCAGCATTTT. It specifies CASSPRGGAGGPQHF.

The chain carries TRBV7-3 and TRBJ1-1; no definite D call. The V gene's germline CDR1 is SGHTA and CDR2 FQGTGA. The CDR3 sequence is 13 residues long. Trimming removed 2 bases from V and 2 bases from J, with 6 bases in between. The CDR3 reads CASSLYQNTEAFF. In DNA, the CDR3 is TGTGCCAGCAGCTTATATCAAAACACTGAAGCTTTCTTT. The full variable domain, its missing parts supplied by reference TRBV7-3 and TRBJ1-1, is GAGVSQTPSNKVTEKGKYVELRCDPISGHTALYWYRQSLGQGPEFLIYFQGTGAADDSGLPNDRFFAVRPEGSVSTLKIQRTERGDSAVYLCASSLYQNTEAFFGQGTRLTVV.

The V call is TRBV5-1, the J call TRBJ2-3; 9 bases are a match to TRBD1. Trimming took 4 bases from V and 0 from J; bases not matched to a gene: 3. Per the germline V gene, CDR1 is SGHRS and CDR2 is YFSETQ. The CDR3 spans 15 residues. As DNA, the CDR3 is TGCGCCAGCAGCCAAGGACAGGGGAGCACAGATACGCAGTATTTT. Amino acids: CASSQGQGSTDTQYF.

This chain joins TRBV7-9 and TRBJ2-3; D uncertain. This CDR3 is built from 16 residues. Germline V lookup: CDR1 SEHNR, CDR2 FQNEAQ (reference sequence). V lost 1 base to trimming and J lost 0 bases, with 11 bases between them. CDR3 in DNA: TGTGCCAGCAGCTTAGGGGTGCCTTCTAGCACAGATACGCAGTATTTT. Translation: CASSLGVPSSTDTQYF.

The gene calls are TRBV7-3 and TRBJ1-1; perhaps TRBD1 as D (6 bases). The CDR3 covers 13 residues. The germline gives CDR1 SGHTA, CDR2 FQGTGA. Deletions cut 4 bases from V and 6 bases from J, with 12 bases between. CDR3 DNA sequence: TGTGCCAGCAGCTCACAGGGAATCGCTGAAGCTTTCTTT. Translated, it gives CASSSQGIAEAFF.

This clone was seen only once. This chain uses TRBV5-5 with TRBJ2-4, with TRBD1 identical over 9 bases. Germline trimming cut 6 bases from V and 8 bases from J; bases unmatched to any gene: 12. Germline values: CDR1 SGHKS, CDR2 YYEKEE (reference sequence). The CDR3 is 15 amino acids. CDR3 DNA sequence: TGTGCCAGCACCCCCGGGACAGGGAGTCTAGACATTCAGTACTTC. It specifies CASTPGTGSLDIQYF.

This clone was seen more than once but under ten times. V gene TRBV18 combines with J gene TRBJ2-2, with 8 bases that match TRBD2. Per the germline V gene, CDR1 is KGHSH and CDR2 is LQKENI. Germline trimming cut 5 bases from V and 1 base from J; bases unmatched to any gene: 3. The CDR3 has 15 amino acids. DNA for the CDR3: TGTGCCAGCTCAGATAGCGGGGAGAACACCGGGGAGCTGTTTTTT. Amino acids: CASSDSGENTGELFF.

V is TRBV25-1 and J is TRBJ1-1; possible D gene TRBD1, 6 bases. There are 14 residues in the CDR3. The germline V gene has CDR1 MGHDK and CDR2 SYGVNS. V was trimmed by 6 bases and J by 1 base, leaving 12 bases between them. CDR3 region: CASSTGLWNTEAFF. CDR3 coding DNA: TGTGCCAGCAGCACAGGGTTGTGGAACACTGAAGCTTTCTTT. Drawing the rest from reference TRBV25-1 and TRBJ1-1, the complete variable domain is EADIYQTPRYLVIGTGKKITLECSQTMGHDKMYWYQQDPGMELHLIHYSYGVNSTEKGDLSSESTVSRIRTEHFPLTLESARPSHTSQYLCASSTGLWNTEAFFGQGTRLTVV.

The chain employs TRBV18 and TRBJ1-6, with 7 bases lining up with TRBD1. The ends lost 4 bases at V and 5 bases at J; junction bases unmatched: 2. The germline V gene encodes CDR1 KGHSH and CDR2 LQKENI. This CDR3 has 14 residues. The chain's CDR3 is CASSQDRNNSPLHF. CDR3 sequence (DNA): TGTGCCAGCTCACAGGACAGGAATAATTCACCCCTCCACTTT. Filled out from reference TRBV18 and TRBJ1-6, the complete variable domain reads NAGVMQNPRHLVRRRGQEARLRCSPMKGHSHVYWYRQLPEEGLKFMVYLQKENIIDESGMPKERFSAEFPKEGPSILRIQQVVRGDSAAYFCASSQDRNNSPLHFGNGTRLTVT.

CDR3 nucleotides: TGTGCCAGCAGCTTAGATCAAGGGCAGGGACTCACTAATGAAAAACTGTTTTTT. Its translation: CASSLDQGQGLTNEKLFF. The V gene is TRBV11-2, the J gene TRBJ1-4, with a tentative D call TRBD1 (5 bases). Trimming removed 0 bases from V and 2 bases from J, with 16 bases in between. Germline loops: CDR1 SGHAT, CDR2 FQNNGV. This CDR3 is 18 amino acids long.

The chain recombines TRBV19 with TRBJ2-5; D could derive from TRBD1 or TRBD2 (5 bases each). This CDR3 is built from 13 residues. Trimming removed 6 bases at V and 5 bases at J, with 13 bases between. Germline CDR1 and CDR2: LNHDA and SQIVND (reference sequence). The CDR3 is CASSPVGVETQYF. CDR3 sequence (DNA): TGTGCCAGTAGCCCCGTGGGGGTGGAGACCCAGTACTTC.

V gene TRBV28 combines with J gene TRBJ2-2; TRBD1 matches 9 bases. V was clipped by 4 bases and J by 1 base; unmatched bases: 13. The CDR3 extends over 19 amino acids. Germline CDR1 is MDHEN and CDR2 is SYDVKM. The CDR3 DNA reads TGTGCCAGCAGTTACGCCGGGACAGGGAGAGGGGAGAACACCGGGGAGCTGTTTTTT. This codes for CASSYAGTGRGENTGELFF.

This chain connects TRBV18 to TRBJ2-3, with D perhaps matching TRBD2 (7 bases). Germline CDR1 reads KGHSH; CDR2 reads LQKENI. This CDR3 is 15 amino acids long. The V and J ends lost 3 bases and 3 bases respectively, with 13 bases between them. The CDR3 nucleotides are TGTGCCAGCTCACCCTTCAGGGGAGGGACAGATACGCAGTATTTT. Its protein is CASSPFRGGTDTQYF. The complete variable domain, with remaining parts taken from reference TRBV18 and TRBJ2-3, reads NAGVMQNPRHLVRRRGQEARLRCSPMKGHSHVYWYRQLPEEGLKFMVYLQKENIIDESGMPKERFSAEFPKEGPSILRIQQVVRGDSAAYFCASSPFRGGTDTQYFGPGTRLTVL.

The chain recombines TRBV2 with TRBJ2-2; no clear D gene. Germline V gene data show CDR1 as SNHLY and CDR2 as FYNNEI. CDR3 length: 15 residues. Trimming stripped 2 bases from V and 5 bases from J, with 12 bases between. The CDR3 region has the DNA TGTGCCAGCAGTGAATCCCGGGTACCAACCGGGGAGCTGTTTTTT. It is translated as CASSESRVPTGELFF.

This clone occurred once. This chain links TRBV30 with TRBJ2-1; 9 bases fit TRBD2. V lost 5 bases, J lost 3 bases, and 2 bases stayed unmatched. The CDR3 has 13 residues. The germline V gene has CDR1 GTSNPN and CDR2 SVGIG (reference sequence). CDR3 DNA: TGTGCCTGGTCTAGCGGGAACTACAATGAGCAGTTCTTC. This gives the protein CAWSSGNYNEQFF.